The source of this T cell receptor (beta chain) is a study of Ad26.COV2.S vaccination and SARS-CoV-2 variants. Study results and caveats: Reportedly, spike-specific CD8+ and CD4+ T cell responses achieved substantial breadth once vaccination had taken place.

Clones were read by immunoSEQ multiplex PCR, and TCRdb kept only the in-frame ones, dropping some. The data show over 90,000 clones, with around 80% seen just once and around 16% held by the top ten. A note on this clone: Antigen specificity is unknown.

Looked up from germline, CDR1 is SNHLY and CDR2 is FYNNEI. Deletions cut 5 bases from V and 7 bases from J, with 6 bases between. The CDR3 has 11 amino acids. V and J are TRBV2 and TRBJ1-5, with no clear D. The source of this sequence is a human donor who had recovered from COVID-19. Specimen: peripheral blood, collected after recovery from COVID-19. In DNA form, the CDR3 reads TGTGCCAGCAGTACTTTGCAGCCCCAGCATTTT. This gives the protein CASSTLQPQHF.